A selection of T cell receptor beta chains follows, all from one sample in a study of blood T cell repertoires in COVID-19. The table came from immunoSEQ multiplex PCR; TCRdb's copy has only in-frame clones and leaves some out. The table records about 150,000 clones, roughly 85% of them present only once. What was sequenced was PBMCs or T cells enriched from blood (not recorded which). These receptors came from a man over 45 who had recovered from COVID-19. CDR3s include the opening cysteine and the closing phenylalanine or tryptophan.

CDR3 length: 12; V gene: TRBV7-9; CDR3 protein: CASDAGTDTQYF
CDR3 length: 16; V gene: TRBV19; CDR3 protein: CASSIHAGIAKNIQYF
CDR3 length: 15; V gene: TRBV5-6; CDR3 protein: CASSRITPNTGELFF
CDR3 length: 13; V gene: TRBV7-3; CDR3 protein: CASSQGAQETQYF
CDR3 length: 15; V gene: TRBV7-2; CDR3 protein: CASSLELAGADTQYF
CDR3 length: 15; V gene: TRBV2; CDR3 protein: CASRGLAVSTDTQYF
CDR3 length: 14; V gene: TRBV6-5; CDR3 protein: CASSRGTGGNTIYF
CDR3 length: 16; V gene: TRBV30; CDR3 protein: CAWSRGDRGLKDTQYF
CDR3 length: 19; V gene: TRBV12-2; CDR3 protein: CASRLWWACEFSTNEKLFF
CDR3 length: 14; V gene: TRBV18; CDR3 protein: CASSPGTGSNGYTF
CDR3 length: 18; V gene: TRBV11-3; CDR3 protein: CASSLGLAEIASYNEQFF
CDR3 length: 13; V gene: TRBV6-4; CDR3 protein: CASSPEARNEQFF
CDR3 length: 13; V gene: TRBV3-1/TRBV3-2; CDR3 protein: CASITKSGEKLFF
CDR3 length: 16; V gene: TRBV5-5; CDR3 protein: CASSFGGMGGNQPQHF
CDR3 length: 15; V gene: TRBV3-1/TRBV3-2; CDR3 protein: CASSQSLPGRTEAFF
CDR3 length: 11; V gene: TRBV6-5; CDR3 protein: CASSSTYEQFF
CDR3 length: 14; V gene: TRBV6-4; CDR3 protein: CASKDRVDPGELFF
CDR3 length: 12; V gene: TRBV2; CDR3 protein: CASSEPFYGYTF
CDR3 length: 15; V gene: TRBV6-5; CDR3 protein: CASSSQDRGRQPQHF
CDR3 length: 14; V gene: TRBV19; CDR3 protein: CASTRGTGNSPLHF
CDR3 length: 14; V gene: TRBV7-8; CDR3 protein: CASSLSISNSPLHF
CDR3 length: 12; V gene: TRBV5-1; CDR3 protein: CASSAVHNEQFF